Listed below are T cell receptor beta chains from one sample, sequenced in a study of neoadjuvant nivolumab and ipilimumab in lung cancer. Profiled with immunoSEQ multiplex PCR; TCRdb holds only in-frame clones, not every one. The sample lists about 17,000 clones, 70% to 80% occurring once. Source: tumor tissue, taken after neoadjuvant nivolumab, alone or with ipilimumab, at or shortly before surgery. The receptors were sampled from an adult with non-small cell lung cancer. Each CDR3 is given with its conserved first and last residue. D genes are given only for firm matches. The size of a clone is reported for some rows only, either as once, few or many, or as a class for expanded clones.

J: TRBJ1-3; length: 12; D: NA; V: TRBV7-2; size: NA; CDR3: CASSLERNTIYF; DNA: TGTGCCAGCAGCTTAGAGCGAAACACCATATATTTT
J: TRBJ2-3; length: 12; D: NA; V: TRBV5-1; size: NA; CDR3: CASSLPTDTQYF; DNA: TGCGCCAGCAGCTTACCCACAGATACGCAGTATTTT
J: TRBJ1-1; length: 15; D: TRBD1; V: TRBV4-3; size: NA; CDR3: CASSQVDRAGTEAFF; DNA: TGCGCCAGCAGCCAAGTGGACAGGGCAGGCACTGAAGCTTTCTTT
J: TRBJ2-7; length: 16; D: TRBD1; V: TRBV5-1; size: NA; CDR3: CASSPRGQAIGYEQYF; DNA: TGCGCCAGCAGCCCCCGTGGACAGGCGATAGGTTACGAGCAGTACTTC
J: TRBJ2-1; length: 13; D: NA; V: TRBV10-3; size: NA; CDR3: CAISEPYKNEQFF; DNA: TGTGCCATCAGTGAGCCTTACAAGAATGAGCAGTTCTTC
J: TRBJ1-3; length: 12; D: NA; V: TRBV6-5; size: NA; CDR3: CASRTSGNTIYF; DNA: TGTGCCAGCAGAACCTCTGGAAACACCATATATTTT
J: TRBJ2-7; length: 14; D: TRBD1; V: TRBV11-2; size: NA; CDR3: CASSLGRDRDEQYF; DNA: TGTGCCAGCAGCTTAGGACGGGACAGGGACGAGCAGTACTTC
J: TRBJ2-7; length: 17; D: NA; V: TRBV13; size: NA; CDR3: CASSSRTPEESSYEQYF; DNA: TGTGCCAGCAGCTCACGGACTCCTGAAGAGAGCTCCTACGAGCAGTACTTC
J: TRBJ1-2; length: 15; D: NA; V: TRBV5-3; size: NA; CDR3: CARSLGRGPDYGYTF; DNA: TGTGCCAGAAGCTTGGGTCGGGGGCCAGACTATGGCTACACCTTC
J: TRBJ1-2; length: 18; D: TRBD1; V: TRBV27; size: NA; CDR3: CASSPYLSQGRLNYGYTF; DNA: TGTGCCAGCAGTCCCTATCTCTCACAGGGGAGGCTCAACTATGGCTACACCTTC
J: TRBJ2-7; length: 18; D: NA; V: TRBV19; size: NA; CDR3: CASSNPRDGRKSSYEQYF; DNA: TGTGCCAGTAGCAACCCGAGGGACGGTCGAAAGAGCTCCTACGAGCAGTACTTC
J: TRBJ2-7; length: 14; D: NA; V: TRBV9; size: NA; CDR3: CASSVALEGSEQYF; DNA: TGTGCCAGCAGCGTAGCTCTTGAGGGAAGTGAGCAGTACTTC
J: TRBJ2-5; length: 13; D: NA; V: TRBV5-1; size: NA; CDR3: CASTLGGQETRYF; DNA: TGCGCCAGCACTCTAGGAGGCCAAGAGACCCGGTACTTC
J: TRBJ1-1; length: 13; D: NA; V: TRBV9; size: NA; CDR3: CASSVLGVGEAFF; DNA: TGTGCCAGCAGCGTACTCGGGGTTGGTGAAGCTTTCTTT
J: TRBJ2-1; length: 16; D: NA; V: TRBV11-1; size: NA; CDR3: CASSLVQARSYNEQFF; DNA: TGTGCCAGCAGCTTAGTTCAGGCCCGCTCCTACAATGAGCAGTTCTTC
J: TRBJ1-2; length: 13; D: NA; V: TRBV6-6; size: NA; CDR3: CASSPSGRKGYTF; DNA: TGTGCCAGCAGTCCGTCGGGGCGGAAAGGCTACACCTTC
J: TRBJ1-6; length: 17; D: NA; V: TRBV11-2; size: NA; CDR3: CASSLGPDRSYNSPLHF; DNA: TGTGCCAGCAGCTTAGGACCCGACAGGAGCTATAATTCACCCCTCCACTTT
J: TRBJ2-7; length: 15; D: NA; V: TRBV6-1; size: NA; CDR3: CASTMSGSSTYEQYF; DNA: TGTGCCAGCACCATGTCGGGGTCTTCTACCTACGAGCAGTACTTC
J: TRBJ2-5; length: 14; D: TRBD1; V: TRBV5-1; size: NA; CDR3: CASSFQGGAETQYF; DNA: TGCGCCAGCAGCTTTCAAGGGGGCGCGGAGACCCAGTACTTC
J: TRBJ2-7; length: 12; D: NA; V: TRBV7-9; size: NA; CDR3: CATGIARYEQYF; DNA: TGTGCCACCGGGATAGCCAGGTACGAGCAGTACTTC
J: TRBJ1-6; length: 14; D: TRBD1; V: TRBV19; size: few; CDR3: CASSDRGPDSPLHF; DNA: TGTGCCAGTAGTGACAGGGGGCCGGATTCACCCCTCCACTTT
J: TRBJ2-1; length: 15; D: TRBD1; V: TRBV19; size: NA; CDR3: CASRGGQGAYNEQFF; DNA: TGTGCCAGTAGGGGGGGACAGGGGGCCTACAATGAGCAGTTCTTC
J: TRBJ1-2; length: 15; D: NA; V: TRBV29-1; size: NA; CDR3: CSVEDLGAGIYGYTF; DNA: TGCAGCGTTGAAGATCTAGGGGCTGGCATCTATGGCTACACCTTC
J: TRBJ2-3; length: 13; D: TRBD2; V: TRBV7-3; size: NA; CDR3: CASSRGGGDTQYF; DNA: TGTGCCAGCAGCCGGGGGGGCGGGGATACGCAGTATTTT
J: TRBJ2-1; length: 14; D: NA; V: TRBV6-5; size: NA; CDR3: CASSYSRLVGEQFF; DNA: TGTGCCAGCAGTTACTCGCGACTAGTCGGTGAGCAGTTCTTC
J: TRBJ2-5; length: 12; D: NA; V: TRBV5-4; size: few; CDR3: CASSLPKETQYF; DNA: TGTGCCAGCAGCTTACCAAAAGAGACCCAGTACTTC